This T cell receptor beta chain appears in the sequencing data of a study of blood T cell repertoires in COVID-19. Background on the study: COVID-19 samples collected from the United States, Italy and Spain covered acute and convalescent phases.

Assay: immunoSEQ multiplex PCR; the TCRdb copy retains only in-frame clones and omits some. The sample lists 490,000 or so clones; approximately 90% were seen once. The cohort comprised adults aged 18 to 89 years residing in some 24 US areas. Sequencing used PBMCs or T cells enriched from blood (not recorded which). This receptor was identified in a woman between 40 and 50 years old who had recovered from COVID-19.

In nucleotides, the CDR3 is TGCAGCGTTGAAGGGGGACAGGGGCATCTCTACACCTTC. This sequence encodes CSVEGGQGHLYTF. The chain joins TRBV29-1 to TRBJ1-2, with 10 bases lining up with TRBD1. The V segment lost 1 base and the J segment 10 bases; nucleotides outside the gene matches: 6. CDR1 SQVTM and CDR2 ANQGSEA come from the germline V gene. CDR3 length equals 13 residues.